This T cell receptor beta chain stems from a study of cytomegalovirus exposure and HLA in healthy donors. It was with 60 Vbeta and 13 Jbeta primers that the PCR ran. Sequencing used immunoSEQ multiplex PCR; TCRdb keeps in-frame clones, though not all of them. Of about 140,000 clones detected, roughly 80% appear once; the ten largest clones hold 11%. V was shortened by 3 bases and J by 5 bases, with 3 bases between the two germline ends. This CDR3 region has 11 residues. CDR1 and CDR2 from the germline V gene are PRHDT and FYEKMQ (reference sequence). The TCR originated in a man aged 18 to 29 in good health and CMV-seropositive. This sequence joins TRBV13 and TRBJ2-3; D is ambiguous. Sequences were obtained from PBMCs. For the CDR3, the DNA is TGTGCCAGCAGCTTCAGAGATACGCAGTATTTT. This codes for CASSFRDTQYF.